These T cell receptor beta chains were read from a single sample in a study of PD-1 blockade in classical Hodgkin lymphoma. Some clones are missing from TCRdb's copy, which holds only in-frame ones; the method was immunoSEQ multiplex PCR. The sample includes approximately 11,000 clones, 75% of them seen just once. The source material was peripheral blood mononuclear cells (PBMCs), sampled at baseline. The receptors shown here come from a human donor with classical Hodgkin lymphoma. Both conserved end residues are part of each CDR3. D genes are given only for firm matches. Clone size, where shown, is once, few, many, or a class for clones that have expanded.

D: TRBD2
size: once
V: TRBV14
J: TRBJ2-1
CDR3: CASPKSGGNEQFF
DNA: TGTGCCAGCCCTAAGAGCGGGGGCAATGAGCAGTTCTTC

D: .
size: large
V: TRBV29-1
J: TRBJ1-1
CDR3: CSVVSENTEAFF
DNA: TGCAGCGTTGTATCCGAGAACACTGAAGCTTTCTTT

D: TRBD1
size: .
V: TRBV5-4
J: TRBJ1-2
CDR3: CASSPRQGRLDGYTF
DNA: TGTGCCAGCAGCCCACGACAGGGTAGGCTCGACGGCTACACCTTC

D: TRBD1
size: .
V: TRBV18
J: TRBJ1-2
CDR3: CASSPQDRGYGYTF
DNA: TGTGCCAGCTCACCGCAGGACAGGGGCTATGGCTACACCTTC

D: TRBD1
size: few
V: TRBV12-5
J: TRBJ1-1
CDR3: CASGPGGGNTEAFF
DNA: TGTGCTAGTGGGCCAGGGGGAGGAAACACTGAAGCTTTCTTT

D: .
size: .
V: TRBV11-3
J: TRBJ2-5
CDR3: CASSLDRGSQETQYF
DNA: TGTGCCAGCAGCTTAGATCGGGGAAGCCAAGAGACCCAGTACTTC

D: .
size: .
V: TRBV11-2
J: TRBJ2-7
CDR3: CASSLVGHNSYEQYF
DNA: TGTGCCAGCAGCTTAGTGGGGCACAACTCCTACGAGCAGTACTTC

D: TRBD1
size: .
V: TRBV5-1
J: TRBJ2-7
CDR3: CASSPRSTGGATYEQYF
DNA: TGCGCCAGCAGCCCAAGGTCCACAGGGGGCGCGACCTACGAGCAGTACTTC

D: TRBD1
size: .
V: TRBV5-1
J: TRBJ2-5
CDR3: CASSSGMTGGREQYF
DNA: TGCGCCAGCAGCTCTGGGATGACAGGGGGGAGAGAGCAGTACTTC

D: TRBD1
size: once
V: TRBV7-2
J: TRBJ1-1
CDR3: CASSLRGQRRAFF
DNA: TGTGCCAGCAGCTTAAGGGGGCAGAGAAGGGCTTTCTTT

D: TRBD2
size: once
V: TRBV28
J: TRBJ2-1
CDR3: CATKGVSGSISYNEQFF
DNA: TGTGCCACCAAAGGGGTTAGCGGGAGCATCTCCTACAATGAGCAGTTCTTC

D: TRBD1
size: .
V: TRBV2
J: TRBJ2-3
CDR3: CASRRGQGLTDTQYF
DNA: TGTGCCAGCAGGAGGGGACAGGGGCTCACAGATACGCAGTATTTT

D: .
size: .
V: TRBV6-5
J: TRBJ2-1
CDR3: CASSYLPPHEQFF
DNA: TGTGCCAGCAGTTACCTTCCACCCCATGAGCAGTTCTTC

D: .
size: .
V: TRBV11-2
J: TRBJ2-7
CDR3: CASSLEVGLYEQYF
DNA: TGTGCCAGCAGCTTAGAAGTCGGACTCTACGAGCAGTACTTC

D: .
size: .
V: TRBV5-1
J: TRBJ2-5
CDR3: CASSLVSGSQETQYF
DNA: TGCGCCAGCAGCTTGGTTAGCGGATCCCAAGAGACCCAGTACTTC

D: TRBD1
size: .
V: TRBV28
J: TRBJ2-1
CDR3: CASSLRGQGGDEQFF
DNA: TGTGCCAGCAGTTTAAGGGGACAGGGTGGGGATGAGCAGTTCTTC

D: TRBD2
size: .
V: TRBV5-4
J: TRBJ2-3
CDR3: CASSPGTSGGADTQYF
DNA: TGTGCCAGCAGCCCGGGGACTAGCGGGGGGGCAGATACGCAGTATTTT

D: TRBD1
size: .
V: TRBV7-9
J: TRBJ2-7
CDR3: CASSYGTGVNYEQYF
DNA: TGTGCCAGCAGCTACGGGACAGGGGTGAATTACGAGCAGTACTTC

D: .
size: large
V: TRBV28
J: TRBJ1-5
CDR3: CASSTGSGGYQPQHF
DNA: TGTGCCAGCAGTACGGGCAGCGGGGGTTATCAGCCCCAGCATTTT

D: .
size: few
V: TRBV2
J: TRBJ2-7
CDR3: CASSQRQGRVYEQYF
DNA: TGTGCCAGCAGTCAGCGGCAGGGAAGGGTCTACGAGCAGTACTTC

D: .
size: .
V: TRBV28
J: TRBJ2-7
CDR3: CASSFRIGRGPSEQYF
DNA: TGTGCCAGCAGTTTCAGAATTGGCAGGGGTCCCAGCGAGCAGTACTTC

D: TRBD2
size: .
V: TRBV5-4
J: TRBJ2-7
CDR3: CASSPDYWGGEQYF
DNA: TGTGCCAGCAGCCCGGACTACTGGGGGGGGGAGCAGTACTTC

D: .
size: once
V: TRBV10-3
J: TRBJ1-2
CDR3: CASSDTAGNYGYTF
DNA: TGTGCCAGCAGTGACACAGCAGGGAACTATGGCTACACCTTC

D: .
size: .
V: TRBV5-1
J: TRBJ2-3
CDR3: CASSTDSLFDTQYF
DNA: TGCGCCAGCAGCACGGACTCCTTATTTGATACGCAGTATTTT

D: TRBD2
size: .
V: TRBV5-1
J: TRBJ2-1
CDR3: CASSLVAGGRDEQFF
DNA: TGCGCCAGCAGCTTGGTTGCGGGAGGGCGGGATGAGCAGTTCTTC

D: TRBD2
size: .
V: TRBV10-3
J: TRBJ2-7
CDR3: CAIAAGTTYEQYF
DNA: TGTGCCATTGCCGCCGGGACTACCTACGAGCAGTACTTC

D: TRBD1
size: once
V: TRBV5-8
J: TRBJ1-4
CDR3: CASSLGQGNEKLFF
DNA: TGTGCCAGCAGCTTGGGACAGGGGAATGAAAAACTGTTTTTT

D: .
size: .
V: TRBV5-1
J: TRBJ2-7
CDR3: CASSLGNPLRGEQYF
DNA: TGCGCCAGCAGCTTAGGGAATCCCCTGAGAGGCGAGCAGTACTTC

D: .
size: .
V: TRBV4-3
J: TRBJ2-1
CDR3: CASSAQPGTYNEQFF
DNA: TGCGCCAGCAGCGCGCAGCCTGGGACTTACAATGAGCAGTTCTTC

D: TRBD2
size: .
V: TRBV27
J: TRBJ2-7
CDR3: CASSFGTSGTYEQYF
DNA: TGTGCCAGCAGTTTCGGGACTAGCGGAACATACGAGCAGTACTTC

D: .
size: once
V: TRBV5-4
J: TRBJ2-1
CDR3: CASSLGYPGVDNEQFF
DNA: TGTGCCAGCAGCTTGGGTTATCCAGGGGTAGACAATGAGCAGTTCTTC

D: TRBD1
size: .
V: TRBV7-6
J: TRBJ2-7
CDR3: CASSSHRGHEQYF
DNA: TGTGCCAGCAGCTCTCACAGGGGCCACGAGCAGTACTTC

D: TRBD1
size: .
V: TRBV5-1
J: TRBJ2-1
CDR3: CASSPTGTAPNEQFF
DNA: TGCGCCAGCAGCCCGACCGGGACAGCGCCCAATGAGCAGTTCTTC

D: .
size: .
V: TRBV10-3
J: TRBJ2-7
CDR3: CAISESVFEQYF
DNA: TGTGCCATCAGTGAGTCTGTGTTCGAGCAGTACTTC

D: .
size: .
V: TRBV2
J: TRBJ1-1
CDR3: CASTGVSSDTEAFF
DNA: TGTGCCAGCACGGGAGTCAGCTCGGACACTGAAGCTTTCTTT

D: TRBD2
size: .
V: TRBV19
J: TRBJ2-3
CDR3: CAISPGLADHTDTQYF
DNA: TGTGCCATTTCACCGGGACTAGCCGATCACACAGATACGCAGTATTTT

D: TRBD1
size: few
V: TRBV4-2
J: TRBJ1-2
CDR3: CASSQVGQYYGYTF
DNA: TGTGCCAGCAGCCAAGTGGGACAGTACTATGGCTACACCTTC

D: TRBD1
size: .
V: TRBV5-1
J: TRBJ1-4
CDR3: CASSLDRVGEKLFF
DNA: TGCGCCAGCAGCCTGGACAGGGTCGGTGAAAAACTGTTTTTT

D: .
size: few
V: TRBV7-2
J: TRBJ2-3
CDR3: CASRFGSLRTDTQYF
DNA: TGTGCCAGCCGGTTCGGTTCACTCCGAACAGATACGCAGTATTTT

D: TRBD2
size: .
V: TRBV5-1
J: TRBJ2-5
CDR3: CASSLDRLAGGVTQYF
DNA: TGCGCCAGCAGCTTGGATAGACTAGCGGGTGGCGTGACCCAGTACTTC

D: .
size: once
V: TRBV27
J: TRBJ1-2
CDR3: CASSPNLANYGYTF
DNA: TGTGCCAGCAGTCCAAATTTGGCTAACTATGGCTACACCTTC